This is a list of T cell receptor beta chains from one sample in a study of shared clonotypes between healthy human individuals. TCRdb's copy holds only in-frame clones and misses some; the assay was immunoSEQ multiplex PCR. The sample lists approximately 340,000 clones, around 74% seen once, with 10% in the top ten. The sequencing sample was made of memory CD4+ T cells sorted from blood. Receptors were obtained from a man aged 25 to 40 in good health. Both conserved end residues are part of each CDR3. Each record gives: CDR3 length, V gene, clone size, D gene, J gene, CDR3 protein, CDR3 DNA. D genes are given only for firm matches. Size is stated for part of the rows, as once, few or many counts, or as a class when the clone is expanded.

>11|TRBV4-3|many|-|TRBJ1-4
CASSLGEKLFF
TGCGCCAGCAGCCTAGGCGAAAAACTGTTTTTT
>11|TRBV20-1|-|-|TRBJ1-2
CSASPGGGYTF
TGCAGTGCTAGCCCGGGGGGGGGCTACACCTTC
>14|TRBV7-9|-|-|TRBJ1-2
CASSPREGIYGYTF
TGTGCCAGCAGCCCAAGGGAAGGAATCTATGGCTACACCTTC
>15|TRBV11-2|-|-|TRBJ1-2
CASSARTETVYGYTF
TGTGCCAGCAGCGCCCGGACAGAGACCGTCTATGGCTACACCTTC
>14|TRBV6-5|-|-|TRBJ2-7
CASSLGERWGEQYF
TGTGCCAGCAGCCTCGGAGAGCGGTGGGGTGAGCAGTACTTC
>13|TRBV27|-|TRBD1|TRBJ1-2
CASRGQDNYGYTF
TGTGCCAGCAGGGGACAGGATAACTATGGCTACACCTTC
>14|TRBV4-3|-|-|TRBJ2-7
CASSQSLLSYEQYF
TGCGCCAGCAGCCAAAGCCTACTCTCCTACGAGCAGTACTTC
>14|TRBV5-1|-|-|TRBJ2-5
CASSTGGAFETQYF
TGCGCCAGCAGCACTGGCGGGGCCTTCGAGACCCAGTACTTC
>15|TRBV5-1|-|-|TRBJ1-1
CASSLRQARDTEAFF
TGCGCCAGCAGCCTGAGACAGGCGCGGGACACTGAAGCTTTCTTT
>15|TRBV5-1|once|TRBD2|TRBJ2-1
CASSSVGEGDNEQFF
TGCGCCAGCAGCTCCGTAGGGGAGGGAGACAATGAGCAGTTCTTC
>14|TRBV5-1|-|TRBD1|TRBJ2-7
CASSAGTGGYEQYF
TGCGCCAGCAGCGCAGGGACAGGTGGCTACGAGCAGTACTTC
>14|TRBV4-3|-|-|TRBJ1-5
CASSQDKTGQPQHF
TGCGCCAGCAGCCAAGATAAGACGGGTCAGCCCCAGCATTTT
>17|TRBV4-1|-|TRBD2|TRBJ2-7
CASSQGLAGEIPYEQYF
TGCGCCAGCAGCCAAGGCCTAGCGGGAGAAATCCCCTACGAGCAGTACTTC
>12|TRBV7-2|-|TRBD2|TRBJ2-1
CASTTRRGGQFF
TGTGCCAGCACCACCAGGCGGGGGGGGCAGTTCTTC